A single sample is the source of the 4 T cell receptor beta chains below, sequenced in a study of blood T cell repertoires in COVID-19 (dated by TCRdb to 2020 to 2022). Libraries were constructed by the immunoSEQ multiplex PCR assay. TCRdb re-hosts the immuneACCESS table, in-frame sequences only. Its copies lack some clones; in the studies checked, an unresolved V gene accounts for under half of them, and the cause for the rest is not known. The sample profile shows about 7,000 clones; roughly 86% of them were found once. Over 20% of the sample belongs to the ten largest clones. Sequencing input: peripheral blood. The source of these receptors is a human donor in a cohort sampled during active COVID-19.

The chain couples TRBV29-1 to TRBJ2-7; 8 bases are shared with TRBD1. The CDR3 has 17 residues. The germline gives CDR1 SQVTM, CDR2 ANQGSEA. With V trimmed by 4 bases and J by 1 base, 15 bases remained unmatched. CDR3 nucleotide sequence: TGCAGCGTTGCCGGCGGAGGGCTGGGACAGGCTTCCTACGAGCAGTACTTC. Its translation: CSVAGGGLGQASYEQYF.

The V gene is TRBV6-4, the J gene TRBJ2-1, with D possibly TRBD2 on 5 matching bases. The CDR3 length is 17 residues. Germline lookup yields CDR1 MRHNA and CDR2 SNTAGT. The V end was cut by 2 bases, the J end by 5 bases, with 19 bases between. The CDR3 bases are TGTGCCAGCAGTGACGTTTTTCGAGGTGGTAGCGACAATGAGCAGTTCTTC. Encoded protein: CASSDVFRGGSDNEQFF.

This clone is labeled as hyperexpanded. The rearrangement joins TRBV18 to TRBJ2-5; 11 bases agree with TRBD2. The CDR3 spans 17 residues. Germline V lookup: CDR1 KGHSH, CDR2 LQKENI. V was pared by 0 bases and J by 1 base, with 4 bases of the junction left unmatched. This CDR3 reads CASSPPGLAGGQETQYF. The CDR3 DNA reads TGTGCCAGCTCACCACCTGGGCTAGCGGGGGGCCAAGAGACCCAGTACTTC.

This chain links TRBV12-3 or TRBV12-4 with TRBJ1-3; D uncertain. Trimming took off 11 bases at V and 0 bases at J, with 11 bases between the two ends. The CDR3 length is 13 residues. The CDR3 region has the DNA TGTGCCGGAGGTCGGTTCTCTGGAAACACCATATATTTT. Its protein product is CAGGRFSGNTIYF.